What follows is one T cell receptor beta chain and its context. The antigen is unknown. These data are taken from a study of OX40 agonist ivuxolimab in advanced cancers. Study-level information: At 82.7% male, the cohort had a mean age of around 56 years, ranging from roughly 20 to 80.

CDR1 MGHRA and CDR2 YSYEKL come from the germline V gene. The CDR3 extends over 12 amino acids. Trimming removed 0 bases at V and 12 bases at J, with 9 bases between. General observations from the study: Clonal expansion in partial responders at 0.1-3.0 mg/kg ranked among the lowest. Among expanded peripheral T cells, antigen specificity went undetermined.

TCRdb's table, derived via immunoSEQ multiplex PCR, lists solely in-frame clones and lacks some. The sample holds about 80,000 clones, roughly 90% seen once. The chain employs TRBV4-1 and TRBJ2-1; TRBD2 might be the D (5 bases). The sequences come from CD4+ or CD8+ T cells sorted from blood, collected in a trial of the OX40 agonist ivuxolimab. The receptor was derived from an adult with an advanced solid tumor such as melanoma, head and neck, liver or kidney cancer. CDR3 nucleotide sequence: TGCGCCAGCAGCCAAGATTGGAGGCCGCAGTTCTTC. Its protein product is CASSQDWRPQFF.